This T cell receptor (beta chain) was retrieved from a study of CD8 T cells in ankylosing spondylitis. Study observations and caveats: The clones that were linked to disease were reported to be significantly enriched in matched synovial fluid samples from ankylosing spondylitis patients. Clones linked to the disease showed a CD8+ phenotype. They occurred at relatively low frequencies in peripheral blood. A TCR beta motif of 7 or 8 highly homologous variants appeared characteristic of ankylosing spondylitis blood.

The V end lost 6 bases, the J end lost 0 bases, and 11 bases lay between the germline ends. The CDR3 has 13 residues. Germline V gives CDR1 DFQATT, CDR2 SNEGSKA (reference sequence). Only a few counts were recorded for this clonotype. As yet, its antigen is unknown. It was by quantitative 5'-RACE with molecular barcodes that TCR beta libraries were made. A single record per CDR3 protein comes from TCRdb applying MiXCR to the 5' RACE reads. The sample contains around 890,000 distinct CDR3 sequences, roughly 10% of which appear only once. Specimen: blood, either unsorted or a sorted T cell fraction (not recorded which). The sequence came from a male donor with ankylosing spondylitis. The J gene is TRBJ1-1, the V gene TRBV20-1; D may be TRBD1 (5 bases). CDR3 residues: CSADGTVNTEAFF. The CDR3 DNA reads as TGCAGTGCCGACGGGACCGTGAACACTGAAGCTTTCTTT.